The rows below give T cell receptor beta chains drawn from one sample of a study of T cell responses to AZD1222 COVID-19 vaccine. Produced via immunoSEQ multiplex PCR; TCRdb's table is partial and in-frame only. The sample carries about 160,000 clones, approximately 94% recorded once. Sample: peripheral blood, taken 28 days after the second AZD1222 dose. Every receptor here comes from an adult who received the AZD1222 COVID-19 vaccine. The CDR3 runs from the conserved cysteine through the conserved F or W. The D gene is left open where the match is weak. Clone size appears in some rows only: once, few, many, or a class for an expanded clone.

>TRBJ2-1|few|NA|TRBV5-5
CASSPAGEQFF
TGTGCCAGCAGCCCCGCGGGGGAGCAGTTCTTC
>TRBJ1-4|NA|NA|TRBV19
CASSIGSPNEKLFF
TGTGCCAGTAGTATTGGGTCCCCTAATGAAAAACTGTTTTTT
>TRBJ1-2|few|NA|TRBV27
CASSANPRYYGYTF
TGTGCCAGCAGCGCCAACCCCAGGTACTATGGCTACACCTTC
>TRBJ1-6|once|NA|TRBV6-5
CASTSLGGGNSPLHF
TGTGCCAGCACCTCACTGGGGGGCGGCAATTCACCCCTCCACTTT
>TRBJ2-7|NA|NA|TRBV4-1
CASSQDPPGLVTYEQYF
TGCGCCAGCAGCCAAGATCCCCCGGGACTGGTAACCTACGAGCAGTACTTC
>TRBJ1-5|NA|NA|TRBV2
CASSVQGRSNQPQHF
TGTGCCAGCAGTGTTCAAGGACGTAGCAATCAGCCCCAGCATTTT
>TRBJ2-2|NA|TRBD2|TRBV3-1/TRBV3-2
CASSQDVLAEELFF
TGTGCCAGCAGCCAAGATGTCCTAGCGGAGGAGCTGTTTTTT
>TRBJ1-2|NA|NA|TRBV30
CAWSRGNYGYTF
TGTGCCTGGAGTCGGGGGAACTATGGCTACACCTTC
>TRBJ1-1|NA|TRBD1|TRBV18
CASSPDRGGTEAFF
TGTGCCAGCTCACCCGACAGGGGTGGGACTGAAGCTTTCTTT
>TRBJ1-5|NA|TRBD1|TRBV27
CASSKTGRGNQPQHF
TGTGCCAGCAGTAAGACAGGGCGGGGCAATCAGCCCCAGCATTTT
>TRBJ1-5|NA|NA|TRBV4-2
CASSQETGDFSNQPQHF
TGTGCCAGCAGCCAAGAAACGGGGGACTTTAGCAATCAGCCCCAGCATTTT
>TRBJ1-1|NA|NA|TRBV6-5
CASSIVSNTEAFF
TGTGCCAGCAGTATAGTCTCGAACACTGAAGCTTTCTTT
>TRBJ2-7|NA|NA|TRBV15
CATSRGGTRPEQYF
TGTGCCACCAGCAGAGGGGGGACAAGACCCGAGCAGTACTTC
>TRBJ2-1|NA|NA|TRBV10-3
CAVKQGEWSEQFF
TGTGCCGTCAAACAGGGTGAATGGAGTGAGCAGTTCTTC
>TRBJ1-2|NA|TRBD1|TRBV6-1
CASSVGTDPTNYGYTF
TGTGCCAGCAGTGTTGGGACAGACCCGACTAACTATGGCTACACCTTC
>TRBJ1-4|NA|NA|TRBV7-9
CASRQTNEKLFF
TGTGCCAGCAGGCAGACTAATGAAAAACTGTTTTTT
>TRBJ2-7|once|NA|TRBV7-2
CASSLASDIYEQYF
TGTGCCAGCAGCTTGGCTAGTGATATTTACGAGCAGTACTTC
>TRBJ2-1|NA|NA|TRBV5-4
CASSLTSSSYNEQFF
TGTGCCAGCAGCTTGACGTCTAGCTCCTACAATGAGCAGTTCTTC
>TRBJ2-7|NA|NA|TRBV5-6
CASSSPRLGRFSYEQYF
TGTGCCAGCAGCTCACCCCGACTAGGCCGTTTTTCCTACGAGCAGTACTTC
>TRBJ2-7|NA|TRBD2|TRBV5-5
CASSFESLAGDEQYF
TGTGCCAGCAGCTTTGAAAGTTTAGCGGGAGACGAGCAGTACTTC
>TRBJ2-1|NA|TRBD2|TRBV4-1
CASSQEGLAGEESYNEQFF
TGCGCCAGCAGCCAGGAGGGACTAGCGGGAGAAGAATCCTACAATGAGCAGTTCTTC
>TRBJ1-5|NA|TRBD1|TRBV6-5
CAKNTGGNQPQHF
TGTGCCAAAAATACAGGGGGCAATCAGCCCCAGCATTTT
>TRBJ2-7|NA|NA|TRBV30
CAWSRGAGYEQYF
TGTGCCTGGAGTAGGGGGGCTGGGTACGAGCAGTACTTC
>TRBJ1-4|NA|NA|TRBV5-6
CASSFLRGSEKLFF
TGTGCCAGCAGCTTTCTGCGGGGAAGTGAAAAACTGTTTTTT
>TRBJ2-4|NA|TRBD1|TRBV7-2
CASSPGTGEIQYF
TGTGCCAGCAGCCCAGGGACAGGGGAGATTCAGTACTTC
>TRBJ1-2|NA|TRBD1|TRBV4-3
CASSQPGQGAGGYTF
TGCGCCAGCAGCCAACCGGGACAGGGGGCCGGTGGCTACACCTTC
>TRBJ2-1|NA|TRBD2|TRBV6-2/TRBV6-3
CASSHFDKRGEQFF
TGTGCCAGCAGTCACTTCGATAAGCGGGGAGAGCAGTTCTTC
>TRBJ1-2|NA|NA|TRBV30
CAWSRQDPSYGYTF
TGTGCCTGGAGCCGACAGGACCCTTCCTATGGCTACACCTTC
>TRBJ2-1|NA|NA|TRBV20-1
CSATEYNNEQFF
TGCAGTGCTACTGAGTACAATAATGAGCAGTTCTTC
>TRBJ2-5|NA|NA|TRBV19
CASSQQRQETQYF
TGTGCCAGTAGTCAACAGAGGCAAGAGACCCAGTACTTC
>TRBJ2-1|NA|NA|TRBV3-1/TRBV3-2
CASSQGRFTGRSYNEQFF
TGTGCCAGCAGCCAAGGAAGGTTCACAGGGAGGTCCTACAATGAGCAGTTCTTC
>TRBJ2-7|NA|NA|TRBV28
CASSIFGDNSYEQYF
TGTGCCAGCAGTATCTTTGGGGACAACTCCTACGAGCAGTACTTC
>TRBJ2-7|NA|NA|TRBV12-3/TRBV12-4
CASSLVEGFVNF
TGTGCCAGCAGTTTAGTGGAGGGGTTTGTGAACTTC
>TRBJ2-1|NA|NA|TRBV28
CASDTNRVNGGNEQFF
TGTGCCAGCGACACCAATCGGGTAAACGGGGGCAATGAGCAGTTCTTC
>TRBJ2-5|NA|NA|TRBV27
CASSPTGIQETQYF
TGTGCCAGCAGCCCAACGGGGATCCAAGAGACCCAGTACTTC
>TRBJ2-7|NA|TRBD1|TRBV9
CASSVGTGTEQYF
TGTGCCAGCAGCGTGGGGACAGGGACCGAGCAGTACTTC
>TRBJ1-4|NA|TRBD1|TRBV5-5
CASSLVATGGEKLFF
TGTGCCAGCAGCTTGGTTGCGACAGGGGGTGAAAAACTGTTTTTT
>TRBJ2-3|NA|NA|TRBV7-2
CASSSEPLSTDTQYF
TGTGCCAGCAGCTCCGAGCCCCTCAGCACAGATACGCAGTATTTT
>TRBJ2-1|once|NA|TRBV11-2
CASSLAQYNEQFF
TGTGCCAGCAGCTTAGCCCAATACAATGAGCAGTTCTTC
>TRBJ2-7|NA|NA|TRBV5-1
CASSLVLTDYEQYF
TGCGCCAGCAGCTTGGTCCTCACAGACTACGAGCAGTACTTC
>TRBJ2-7|NA|TRBD2|TRBV4-3
CASSQVGSGSYEQYF
TGCGCCAGCAGCCAAGTGGGCAGCGGGAGCTACGAGCAGTACTTC
>TRBJ1-2|NA|NA|TRBV18
CASSEDLSFNYGYTF
TGTGCCAGCTCAGAGGACCTCAGCTTTAACTATGGCTACACCTTC
>TRBJ1-1|NA|NA|TRBV9
CASRSLMNTEAFF
TGTGCCAGCCGGAGCTTGATGAACACTGAAGCTTTCTTT
>TRBJ2-1|NA|TRBD1|TRBV6-5
CASSWDRGHEQFF
TGTGCCAGCAGCTGGGACAGGGGTCATGAGCAGTTCTTC
>TRBJ2-1|NA|NA|TRBV28
CATQGGTGVNNEQFF
TGTGCCACCCAAGGGGGGACCGGGGTAAACAATGAGCAGTTCTTC
>TRBJ1-5|NA|TRBD1|TRBV6-5
CASSRTGGSNQPPHF
TGTGCCAGCAGTCGAACAGGGGGGAGCAATCAGCCCCCGCATTTT
>TRBJ2-5|NA|TRBD2|TRBV19
CASSLTSGSGKTQYF
TGTGCCAGTAGTCTGACTAGCGGGAGTGGTAAGACCCAGTACTTC
>TRBJ2-2|NA|TRBD1|TRBV11-2
CASSFRRQGNTGELFF
TGTGCCAGCAGCTTCAGGAGACAGGGTAACACCGGGGAGCTGTTTTTT
>TRBJ2-7|NA|NA|TRBV5-1
CASSSTKRPTYEQYF
TGCGCCAGCAGTTCCACAAAGAGGCCTACCTACGAGCAGTACTTC
>TRBJ2-7|once|NA|TRBV6-5
CASRSMNEQYF
TGTGCCAGCAGATCCATGAACGAGCAGTACTTC
>TRBJ1-1|once|NA|TRBV20-1
CSAKQGWGAFF
TGCAGTGCTAAGCAGGGGTGGGGAGCTTTCTTT